Sequencing of this T cell receptor (beta chain) was carried out in a study of Ad26.COV2.S vaccination and SARS-CoV-2 variants. Study-wide results and limits: Relative to placebo recipients, vaccine recipients exhibited elevated spike-specific TCR breadth.

The table lists this clone with a few counts. Its antigen remains unidentified. The same CDR3 is also encoded by other DNA sequences in this sample. Indicated treatment: some 20 received Ad26.COV2.S at low or high dose, single or two shots; 5 received placebo; per-sample allocation not given. The investigators took samples on day 63 after the first vaccine or placebo injection. The protocol was immunoSEQ multiplex PCR, while the TCRdb copy is restricted to in-frame clones and leaves out a portion. The sample shows 350,000 to 500,000 clones, 90% of them seen only once. CDR3 length: 11 amino acids. Per germline, CDR1 SEHNR and CDR2 FQNEAQ (reference sequence). V lost 2 bases and J lost 3, with 0 bases in between.

Sequences were derived from peripheral blood, sampled in a trial of Ad26.COV2.S vaccine versus placebo. The chain links TRBV7-9 to TRBJ2-3; D remains unclear. The receptor was isolated from a person between 18 and 65 years old who received the Ad26.COV2.S COVID-19 vaccine or a placebo. The CDR3 is CASSLTDTQYF. The CDR3 bases are TGTGCCAGCAGCTTAACAGATACGCAGTATTTT.